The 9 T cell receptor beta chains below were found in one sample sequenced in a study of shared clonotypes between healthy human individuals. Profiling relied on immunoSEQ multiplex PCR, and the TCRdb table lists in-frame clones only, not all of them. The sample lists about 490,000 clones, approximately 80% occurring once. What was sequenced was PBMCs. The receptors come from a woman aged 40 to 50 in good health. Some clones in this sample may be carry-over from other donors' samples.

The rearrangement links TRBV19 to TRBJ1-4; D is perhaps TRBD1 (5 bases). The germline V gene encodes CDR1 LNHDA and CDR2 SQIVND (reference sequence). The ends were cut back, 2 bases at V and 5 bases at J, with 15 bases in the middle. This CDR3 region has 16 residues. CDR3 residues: CASSIRLTGVNEKLFF. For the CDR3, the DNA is TGTGCCAGTAGTATACGACTGACGGGGGTCAATGAAAAACTGTTTTTT.

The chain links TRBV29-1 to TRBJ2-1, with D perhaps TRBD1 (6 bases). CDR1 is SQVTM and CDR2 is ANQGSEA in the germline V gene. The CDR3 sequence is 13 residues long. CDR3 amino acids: CSVPDSAYNEQFF. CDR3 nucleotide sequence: TGCAGTGTCCCGGACAGCGCCTACAATGAGCAGTTCTTC.

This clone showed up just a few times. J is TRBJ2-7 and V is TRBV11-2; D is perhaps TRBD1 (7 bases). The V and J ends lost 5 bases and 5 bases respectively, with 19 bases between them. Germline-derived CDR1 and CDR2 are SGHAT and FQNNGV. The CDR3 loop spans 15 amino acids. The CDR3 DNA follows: TGTGCCAGCAGCATCAGGGGGGTCAATCCGGACGAGCAGTACTTC. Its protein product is CASSIRGVNPDEQYF.

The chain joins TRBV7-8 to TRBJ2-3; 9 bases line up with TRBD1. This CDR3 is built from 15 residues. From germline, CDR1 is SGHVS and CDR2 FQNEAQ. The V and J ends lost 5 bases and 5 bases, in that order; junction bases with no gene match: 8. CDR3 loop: CASSTTGGWGDTQYF. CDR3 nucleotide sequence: TGTGCCAGCAGCACCACAGGGGGCTGGGGAGATACGCAGTATTTT.

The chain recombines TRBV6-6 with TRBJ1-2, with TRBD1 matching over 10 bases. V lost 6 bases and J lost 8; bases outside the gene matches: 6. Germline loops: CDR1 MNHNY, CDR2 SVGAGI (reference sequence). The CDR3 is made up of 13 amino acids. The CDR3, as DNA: TGTGCCAGCAGCCGGGACAGGGGATACGGCTACACCTTC. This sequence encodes CASSRDRGYGYTF.

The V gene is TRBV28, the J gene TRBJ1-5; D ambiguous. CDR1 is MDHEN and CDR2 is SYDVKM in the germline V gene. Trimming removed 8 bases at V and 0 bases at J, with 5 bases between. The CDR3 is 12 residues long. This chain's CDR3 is CASCVSNQPQHF. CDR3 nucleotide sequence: TGTGCCAGCTGTGTTAGCAATCAGCCCCAGCATTTT. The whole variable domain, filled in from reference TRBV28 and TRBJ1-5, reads DVKVTQSSRYLVKRTGEKVFLECVQDMDHENMFWYRQDPGLGLRLIYFSYDVKMKEKGDIPEGYSVSREKKERFSLILESASTNQTSMYLCASCVSNQPQHFGDGTRLSIL.

The CDR3 nucleotides are TGTGCCAGCAGTTTACCATTGGGGAGCCCCTACGAGCAGTACTTC. Its translation is CASSLPLGSPYEQYF. The chain is built from TRBV28 and TRBJ2-7; maybe TRBD2 (5 bases). CDR1 and CDR2 (germline): MDHEN, SYDVKM. V shed 2 bases and J shed 2 bases, with 13 bases lying between them. There are 15 residues in the CDR3.

CDR3 sequence (DNA): TGTGCCAGCAGTGCCGAGACGCAAGACTACGAGCAGTACTTC. It encodes CASSAETQDYEQYF. This chain uses TRBV2 with TRBJ2-7; D is unclear. CDR3 length: 14 amino acids. Trimming cost V 4 bases and J 3 bases, with 13 bases left between them. Looked up from germline, CDR1 is SNHLY and CDR2 is FYNNEI.

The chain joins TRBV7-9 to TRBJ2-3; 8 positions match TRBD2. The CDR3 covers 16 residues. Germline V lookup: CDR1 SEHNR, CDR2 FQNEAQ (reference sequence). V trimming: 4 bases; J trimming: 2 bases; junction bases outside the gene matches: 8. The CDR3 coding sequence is TGTGCCAGCAGCTCCCCATTAGCGGGATACACAGATACGCAGTATTTT. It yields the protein CASSSPLAGYTDTQYF.